The 17 T cell receptor beta chains reported below all come from one sample, sequenced in a study of T cells after yellow fever vaccination. Via MiXCR, TCRdb re-called the 5' RACE reads, giving one row per CDR3 protein. Among 250,000 or so distinct CDR3 sequences listed, around 6.7% were seen once. The specimen comprised CD4+ T cells sorted from PBMCs, sampled on the day of the yellow fever booster vaccination. These receptors all come from a young man who received the YFV17D yellow fever vaccine.

The table lists this clonotype with a few counts. The chain recombines TRBV6-1 with TRBJ2-2; 10 bases line up with TRBD2. Germline assignment: CDR1 MNHNS and CDR2 SASEGT. The CDR3 runs to 14 residues. The trim removed 8 bases at V and 5 bases at J, leaving 5 bases unmatched. This CDR3 reads CASRTSGPTGELFF. The CDR3 DNA is TGTGCCAGCCGGACTAGCGGACCAACCGGGGAGCTGTTTTTT.

This clonotype has a count of ten or more. V and J are TRBV5-1 and TRBJ2-3; 10 bases agree with TRBD2. CDR1 is SGHRS and CDR2 is YFSETQ in the germline V gene. J gave up 4 bases and V 0 bases, and 2 bases lay outside the gene matches. CDR3 length: 15 amino acids. The CDR3 DNA reads TGCGCCAGCAGCTTGGCGCTAGCGGGAGCAGATACGCAGTATTTT. It translates to CASSLALAGADTQYF.

In regard to this clonotype: A read error may be the cause here, since a much bigger clone is one base away. A read error is likely, as this CDR3 ends without the conserved phenylalanine or tryptophan. The chain joins TRBV20-1 to TRBJ2-7; no clear D gene. From germline, CDR1 is DFQATT and CDR2 SNEGSKA (reference sequence). This CDR3 region has 14 residues. V was cut by 2 bases and J by 0 bases, with 11 bases left in between. The CDR3 region is CSARLGRASYEQYL. The CDR3 nucleotides are TGCAGTGCTAGATTAGGCAGAGCCTCCTACGAGCAGTACCTC.

The chain carries TRBV20-1 and TRBJ2-7, with D perhaps TRBD1 (10 bases). Germline V gene sequence: CDR1 DFQATT, CDR2 SNEGSKA (reference sequence). This CDR3 comprises 21 residues. Trimming removed 0 bases at V and 3 bases at J, with 33 bases between. CDR3 region: CSARDKGGDRGASGKIYEQYF. The CDR3 bases are TGCAGTGCTAGAGATAAGGGCGGGGACAGGGGTGCTAGCGGGAAAATCTACGAGCAGTACTTC.

The CDR3 nucleotides read TGCAGTGCTAGTTGGACGGTTAGCAATCAGCCCCAGCATTTT. Protein: CSASWTVSNQPQHF. The genes are TRBV20-1 and TRBJ1-5; D is undetermined. Trimming took off 3 bases at V and 0 bases at J, with 9 bases between the two ends. CDR3 size: 14 residues. The V gene's germline CDR1 is DFQATT and CDR2 SNEGSKA (reference sequence).

The rearrangement uses TRBV6-4 and TRBJ2-7; weak D call: TRBD2 (5 bases). The CDR3 loop spans 14 amino acids. Germline V gives CDR1 MRHNA, CDR2 SNTAGT. Trimming took 11 bases from V and 2 from J, leaving 19 bases between them. The CDR3 DNA follows: TGTGCCGGGCACAAGCGGCTAGCTACCTACGAGCAGTACTTC. This encodes CAGHKRLATYEQYF.

This clonotype has more than one count but fewer than ten. The J gene is TRBJ1-5, the V gene TRBV27; D gene unclear. The germline CDR1 and CDR2 sequences are MNHEY and SMNVEV (reference sequence). V was clipped by 5 bases and J by 6 bases, with 11 bases between them. The CDR3 loop spans 13 amino acids. The CDR3 DNA reads as TGTGCCAGCAGTCTTACGGGCCTTCAGCCCCAGCATTTT. Its protein is CASSLTGLQPQHF.

The chain uses TRBV20-1 and TRBJ2-5; 7 positions match TRBD2. The CDR3 extends over 15 amino acids. V lost 0 bases, J lost 5 bases, and 9 bases stayed unmatched. The germline V gene encodes CDR1 DFQATT and CDR2 SNEGSKA (reference sequence). The CDR3 protein is CSARDPQRGAETQYF. The CDR3 DNA is TGCAGTGCTAGAGATCCCCAGCGGGGAGCGGAGACCCAGTACTTC.

This clonotype was found many times. The CDR3 region has the DNA TGTGCCAGCAGCTTTGGCGGAGCGGGGACCGGGGAGCTGTTTTTT. Its translation is CASSFGGAGTGELFF. The rearrangement links TRBV7-8 to TRBJ2-2; 7 nucleotides line up with TRBD2. This CDR3 has 15 amino acids. Per the germline V gene, CDR1 is SGHVS and CDR2 is FQNEAQ. The trim removed 3 bases at V and 5 bases at J, leaving 6 bases unmatched.

This clonotype was seen at least ten times. The V call is TRBV5-5, the J call TRBJ2-2; D may match TRBD1 or TRBD2 (5 bases each). From germline, CDR1 is SGHKS and CDR2 YYEKEE (reference sequence). Trimming left V 4 bases short and J 6 bases short, with 13 bases between. This CDR3 has 14 amino acids. Here the CDR3 DNA reads TGTGCCAGCAGCCCGGGGCAGGGCCCCGGGGAGCTGTTTTTT. Its protein is CASSPGQGPGELFF.

Many counts were recorded for this clonotype. V usage is TRBV20-1 and J usage is TRBJ2-3, with D possibly matching TRBD2 (5 bases). There are 14 residues in the CDR3. Trimming took 1 base from V and 0 from J, leaving 8 bases between them. CDR1 and CDR2 (germline): DFQATT, SNEGSKA (reference sequence). This CDR3 is CSARVTGSTDTQYF. CDR3 bases: TGCAGTGCTAGAGTGACGGGAAGCACAGATACGCAGTATTTT.

This clonotype was detected many times. This chain connects TRBV20-1 to TRBJ1-4; TRBD1 matches 9 bases. Per the germline V gene, CDR1 is DFQATT and CDR2 is SNEGSKA (reference sequence). The CDR3 length is 14 residues. Trimming at V came to 6 bases and at J to 7 bases, leaving 9 bases not matched to a gene. The CDR3: CSARPTGGGEKLFF. CDR3 coding DNA: TGCAGTGCCCGCCCGACAGGGGGTGGTGAAAAACTGTTTTTT.

This clonotype has at least ten counts. This chain joins TRBV29-1 and TRBJ2-5; the D call may be TRBD1 or TRBD2 (7 bases each). The CDR3 has 15 amino acids. V lost 4 bases and J 4 bases, leaving 19 bases between the germline ends. Germline values: CDR1 SQVTM, CDR2 ANQGSEA. CDR3 nucleotide sequence: TGCAGCGTTGGAGGGTCTGGCAGGGGGGGAGAGACCCAGTACTTC. It encodes CSVGGSGRGGETQYF.

The CDR3 DNA is TGTGCCAGCAGCTCAGATTCCCCGACCCAGTACTTC. Residues: CASSSDSPTQYF. This chain joins TRBV11-2 and TRBJ2-5, with D unclear. Per the germline V gene, CDR1 is SGHAT and CDR2 is FQNNGV. The V and J ends lost 4 bases and 7 bases respectively, with 10 bases between them. This CDR3 region has 12 residues.

This clonotype was found a few times. This chain uses TRBV28 with TRBJ2-6; D is possibly TRBD2 (5 bases). This CDR3 is 17 amino acids long. Trimming took off 10 bases at V and 0 bases at J, with 19 bases between the two ends. Germline CDR1 and CDR2: MDHEN and SYDVKM. CDR3 bases: TGTGCCACCGGACCCGGAGGCACCCCCTCTGGGGCCAACGTCCTGACTTTC. Residues: CATGPGGTPSGANVLTF.

CDR3 sequence: CSVEGLSNTGELFF. Written as DNA, the CDR3 is TGCAGCGTTGAAGGGCTCTCGAACACCGGGGAGCTGTTTTTT. The V gene is TRBV29-1, the J gene TRBJ2-2; D is unclear. This CDR3 is 14 amino acids long. Germline V gene sequence: CDR1 SQVTM, CDR2 ANQGSEA. V lost 1 base and J 0 bases, leaving 6 bases between the germline ends.

The chain combines TRBV5-1 with TRBJ2-5; tentative D call: TRBD2 (6 bases). The germline V gene has CDR1 SGHRS and CDR2 YFSETQ. CDR3 size: 12 residues. CDR3 nucleotides: TGCGTCTCGGAGGGCGCGGAAGAGACCCAGTACTTC. It codes for CVSEGAEETQYF.